This T cell receptor beta chain is drawn from a study of shared clonotypes between healthy human individuals. Study information: Three plates were used per donor for CD4 naive, three for CD4 memory, two for CD8 naive and one for CD8 memory. Overall study results and limits: A generally larger estimated richness was seen in naive subsets than in memory subsets. The study drew on few donors, limiting represented genetic and exposure-history diversity.

Evenly divided among several immunoSEQ plates was the genomic DNA of each subset. Clones were read by immunoSEQ multiplex PCR, and TCRdb kept only the in-frame ones, dropping some. The sample holds around 1.9 million clones, under 95% seen once. On this clone itself: Its antigen is unidentified. The sample carries other DNA sequences with the same CDR3.

Naive CD8 cells comprised CD45RO-negative, CCR7-positively selected cells, excluding terminally differentiated effector memory CD45RA+ cells. The V end lost 2 bases, the J end lost 0 bases, and 8 bases lay between the germline ends. The germline gives CDR1 MNHEY, CDR2 SMNVEV (reference sequence). This CDR3 is 14 amino acids long. The V gene is TRBV27, the J gene TRBJ2-7; D is ambiguous. Sample: naive CD8+ T cells from PBMCs. The source of this sequence is a man younger than 35 in good health. Some clones in this sample may be carry-over from other donors' samples. As DNA, the CDR3 is TGTGCCAGCAGTTTACGCCAGAGCTCCTACGAGCAGTACTTC. Its translation is CASSLRQSSYEQYF.